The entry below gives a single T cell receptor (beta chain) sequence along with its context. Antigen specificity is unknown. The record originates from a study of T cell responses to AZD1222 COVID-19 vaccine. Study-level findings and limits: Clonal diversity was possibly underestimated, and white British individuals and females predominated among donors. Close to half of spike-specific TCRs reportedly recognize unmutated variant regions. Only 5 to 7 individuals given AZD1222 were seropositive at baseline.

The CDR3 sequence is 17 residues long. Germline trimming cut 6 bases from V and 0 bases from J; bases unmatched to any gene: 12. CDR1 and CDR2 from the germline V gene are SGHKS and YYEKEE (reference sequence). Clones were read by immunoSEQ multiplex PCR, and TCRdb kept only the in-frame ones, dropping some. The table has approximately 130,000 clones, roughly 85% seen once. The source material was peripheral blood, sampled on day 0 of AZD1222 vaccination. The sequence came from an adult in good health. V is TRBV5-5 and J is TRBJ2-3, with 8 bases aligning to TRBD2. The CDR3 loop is CASTKGALAASTDTQYF. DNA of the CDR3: TGTGCCAGCACCAAGGGTGCACTAGCGGCTAGCACAGATACGCAGTATTTT. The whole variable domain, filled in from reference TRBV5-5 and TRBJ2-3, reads DAGVTQSPTHLIKTRGQQVTLRCSPISGHKSVSWYQQVLGQGPQFIFQYYEKEERGRGNFPDRFSARQFPNYSSELNVNALLLGDSALYLCASTKGALAASTDTQYFGPGTRLTVL.